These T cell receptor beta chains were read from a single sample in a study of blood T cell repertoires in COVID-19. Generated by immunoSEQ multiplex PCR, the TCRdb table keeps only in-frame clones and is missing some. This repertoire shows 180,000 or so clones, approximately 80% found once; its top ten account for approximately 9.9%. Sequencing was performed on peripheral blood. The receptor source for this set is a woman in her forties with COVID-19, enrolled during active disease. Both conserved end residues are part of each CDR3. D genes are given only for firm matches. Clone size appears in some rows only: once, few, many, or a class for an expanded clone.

CDR3: CASSPSRGGNYGYTF
DNA: TGTGCCAGCTCACCCAGCCGGGGGGGTAACTATGGCTACACCTTC
D: -
size: few
V: TRBV18
length: 15
J: TRBJ1-2

CDR3: CASSSMAFAQYF
DNA: TGTGCCAGCAGTTCAATGGCATTCGCGCAGTATTTT
D: -
size: -
V: TRBV28
length: 12
J: TRBJ2-3

CDR3: CASSTTGNTEAFF
DNA: TGTGCCAGCAGCACGACAGGAAACACTGAAGCTTTCTTT
D: -
size: -
V: TRBV9
length: 13
J: TRBJ1-1

CDR3: CATSGTTGGYGYTF
DNA: TGTGCCACCAGTGGCACGACAGGGGGCTATGGCTACACCTTC
D: TRBD1
size: -
V: TRBV24-1
length: 14
J: TRBJ1-2

CDR3: CAIEAGGRTDTQYF
DNA: TGTGCCATAGAAGCGGGAGGGCGCACAGATACGCAGTATTTT
D: TRBD2
size: -
V: TRBV28
length: 14
J: TRBJ2-3

CDR3: CASSTDGTTYEQYF
DNA: TGCGCCAGCAGCACGGATGGGACTACCTACGAGCAGTACTTC
D: TRBD2
size: -
V: TRBV5-1
length: 14
J: TRBJ2-7

CDR3: CASSFTGQVETQYF
DNA: TGTGCCAGCAGCTTTACCGGACAGGTGGAGACCCAGTACTTC
D: TRBD1
size: -
V: TRBV7-2
length: 14
J: TRBJ2-5

CDR3: CASVNTDTQYF
DNA: TGTGCCAGCGTAAACACAGATACGCAGTATTTT
D: -
size: -
V: TRBV18
length: 11
J: TRBJ2-3

CDR3: CASSLQGRITDTQYF
DNA: TGTGCCAGCAGCTTACAGGGAAGGATCACAGATACGCAGTATTTT
D: -
size: -
V: TRBV13
length: 15
J: TRBJ2-3

CDR3: CASSDSRNYGYTF
DNA: TGTGCCAGCAGTGATTCACGGAACTATGGCTACACCTTC
D: -
size: -
V: TRBV7-9
length: 13
J: TRBJ1-2

CDR3: CASSESKGLNSPLHF
DNA: TGCGCCAGCAGTGAGTCCAAGGGGTTGAATTCACCCCTCCACTTT
D: -
size: few
V: TRBV10-1
length: 15
J: TRBJ1-6

CDR3: CASNSRLAGVGEQFF
DNA: TGTGCCAGCAATTCAAGGCTAGCGGGAGTTGGTGAGCAGTTCTTC
D: TRBD2
size: -
V: TRBV9
length: 15
J: TRBJ2-1

CDR3: CASSLDLGAKETQYF
DNA: TGTGCTAGCAGCTTAGATCTGGGGGCTAAAGAGACCCAGTACTTC
D: -
size: -
V: TRBV7-7
length: 15
J: TRBJ2-5

CDR3: CASSLAAGANYGYTF
DNA: TGCGCCAGCAGCTTGGCTGCAGGGGCTAACTATGGCTACACCTTC
D: -
size: -
V: TRBV5-1
length: 15
J: TRBJ1-2

CDR3: CASSLDGASGRRGEQFF
DNA: TGCGCCAGCAGCTTGGACGGGGCTAGCGGGAGGAGAGGTGAGCAGTTCTTC
D: TRBD2
size: few
V: TRBV5-1
length: 17
J: TRBJ2-1

CDR3: CASSLGGSFYEQYF
DNA: TGTGCCAGCAGCTTAGGCGGTAGCTTCTACGAGCAGTACTTC
D: -
size: -
V: TRBV7-6
length: 14
J: TRBJ2-7

CDR3: CASSLIQGGKTQYF
DNA: TGTGCCAGCAGCTTAATACAGGGTGGGAAGACCCAGTACTTC
D: -
size: -
V: TRBV7-9
length: 14
J: TRBJ2-5

CDR3: CASMSSGANVLTF
DNA: TGTGCCAGCATGTCATCTGGGGCCAACGTCCTGACTTTC
D: -
size: once
V: TRBV6-5
length: 13
J: TRBJ2-6

CDR3: CASSQIPGQGNEQYF
DNA: TGCGCCAGCAGCCAGATACCGGGACAGGGCAACGAGCAGTACTTC
D: TRBD1
size: -
V: TRBV4-1
length: 15
J: TRBJ2-7

CDR3: CACVDTNYGYTF
DNA: TGTGCGTGTGTGGACACTAACTATGGCTACACCTTC
D: -
size: -
V: TRBV12-3/TRBV12-4
length: 12
J: TRBJ1-2

CDR3: CASSRGYEQFF
DNA: TGTGCCAGTAGCAGGGGTTATGAGCAGTTCTTC
D: -
size: -
V: TRBV19
length: 11
J: TRBJ2-1

CDR3: CASSIIQGSSYNSPLHF
DNA: TGTGCCAGCAGCATTATTCAGGGGAGCTCCTATAATTCACCCCTCCACTTT
D: -
size: -
V: TRBV21-1
length: 17
J: TRBJ1-6

CDR3: CASSTADRGTQYF
DNA: TGTGCCAGCAGCACTGCGGACAGGGGGACCCAGTACTTC
D: TRBD1
size: -
V: TRBV7-9
length: 13
J: TRBJ2-5

CDR3: CASTQGGDGNQPQHF
DNA: TGTGCCAGTACCCAGGGAGGGGATGGCAATCAGCCCCAGCATTTT
D: -
size: -
V: TRBV19
length: 15
J: TRBJ1-5

CDR3: CASSSYTSGGAKAEQFF
DNA: TGTGCCAGCAGCTCATACACTAGCGGGGGGGCGAAAGCTGAGCAGTTCTTC
D: TRBD2
size: -
V: TRBV11-3
length: 17
J: TRBJ2-1

CDR3: CASNRALRRTGQSHSPLHF
DNA: TGTGCCAGCAATCGGGCTCTTCGTAGGACGGGACAGTCCCATTCACCCCTCCACTTT
D: TRBD1
size: -
V: TRBV6-6
length: 19
J: TRBJ1-6

CDR3: CASSERGQDQPQHF
DNA: TGTGCCAGCAGTGAAAGGGGGCAAGATCAGCCCCAGCATTTT
D: TRBD1
size: -
V: TRBV6-1
length: 14
J: TRBJ1-5

CDR3: CASADTGRGFSSQPQHF
DNA: TGTGCCAGTGCGGATACAGGTCGTGGTTTTTCTAGTCAGCCCCAGCATTTT
D: -
size: -
V: TRBV19
length: 17
J: TRBJ1-5

CDR3: CASSVWTGSTDTQYF
DNA: TGTGCCAGCAGCGTCTGGACAGGCAGCACAGATACGCAGTATTTT
D: TRBD1
size: -
V: TRBV9
length: 15
J: TRBJ2-3

CDR3: CAWSIGTGGSYEQYF
DNA: TGTGCCTGGAGTATAGGGACAGGGGGCTCCTACGAGCAGTACTTC
D: TRBD1
size: -
V: TRBV30
length: 15
J: TRBJ2-7

CDR3: CASSPGTSGSRNEQFF
DNA: TGTGCCAGCAGCCCGGGGACTAGCGGGAGTCGGAATGAGCAGTTCTTC
D: TRBD2
size: few
V: TRBV7-3
length: 16
J: TRBJ2-1

CDR3: CASSERSVDWGYTF
DNA: TGTGCCAGCAGTGAACGGTCCGTCGACTGGGGCTACACCTTC
D: -
size: -
V: TRBV2
length: 14
J: TRBJ1-2

CDR3: CASSRTTNTEAFF
DNA: TGTGCCAGCAGCCGGACAACGAACACTGAAGCTTTCTTT
D: -
size: -
V: TRBV6-5
length: 13
J: TRBJ1-1

CDR3: CASSLSAWRYTEAFF
DNA: TGTGCCAGCAGCCTCTCCGCGTGGCGGTACACTGAAGCTTTCTTT
D: -
size: once
V: TRBV7-2
length: 15
J: TRBJ1-1

CDR3: CASSQDSRRSSGANVLTF
DNA: TGCGCCAGCAGCCAAGATAGCAGGAGGAGCTCTGGGGCCAACGTCCTGACTTTC
D: -
size: -
V: TRBV4-1
length: 18
J: TRBJ2-6

CDR3: CASSEENTDTQYF
DNA: TGTGCCAGCAGTGAGGAGAACACAGATACGCAGTATTTT
D: -
size: -
V: TRBV5-4
length: 13
J: TRBJ2-3

CDR3: CASKALAGGTGELFF
DNA: TGTGCCAGCAAGGCACTAGCGGGGGGCACCGGGGAGCTGTTTTTT
D: TRBD2
size: -
V: TRBV2
length: 15
J: TRBJ2-2

CDR3: CASIPRGRLGNQPQHF
DNA: TGTGCCAGCATCCCCAGGGGGCGCCTTGGCAATCAGCCCCAGCATTTT
D: TRBD1
size: once
V: TRBV28
length: 16
J: TRBJ1-5

CDR3: CATSEGGGVQETQYF
DNA: TGTGCCACCAGTGAAGGCGGGGGGGTCCAAGAGACCCAGTACTTC
D: TRBD2
size: -
V: TRBV24-1
length: 15
J: TRBJ2-5

CDR3: CASSETGNTIYF
DNA: TGTGCCAGCAGTGAGACTGGAAACACCATATATTTT
D: -
size: -
V: TRBV6-2/TRBV6-3
length: 12
J: TRBJ1-3

CDR3: CATSGEGLAGDGIPYNEQFF
DNA: TGTGCCACCAGTGGAGAGGGACTAGCGGGAGATGGGATCCCCTACAATGAGCAGTTCTTC
D: TRBD2
size: -
V: TRBV24-1
length: 20
J: TRBJ2-1

CDR3: CSVASGGGQETQYF
DNA: TGCAGCGTAGCTAGCGGGGGAGGCCAAGAGACCCAGTACTTC
D: TRBD2
size: -
V: TRBV29-1
length: 14
J: TRBJ2-5

CDR3: CASSPPGQGDEKLFF
DNA: TGTGCCAGCTCACCCCCGGGACAGGGGGATGAAAAACTGTTTTTT
D: TRBD1
size: -
V: TRBV18
length: 15
J: TRBJ1-4

CDR3: CASSEESLVQETQYF
DNA: TGTGCCAGCAGTGAAGAGAGTTTGGTACAAGAGACCCAGTACTTC
D: -
size: -
V: TRBV2
length: 15
J: TRBJ2-5

CDR3: CSVRRQGVNIQYF
DNA: TGCAGCGTTCGTCGACAGGGCGTGAACATTCAGTACTTC
D: TRBD1
size: few
V: TRBV29-1
length: 13
J: TRBJ2-4

CDR3: CASSFLRLAGEGGGTDTQYF
DNA: TGTGCCAGCAGTTTTTTGAGACTAGCGGGAGAGGGAGGTGGAACAGATACGCAGTATTTT
D: TRBD2
size: once
V: TRBV28
length: 20
J: TRBJ2-3

CDR3: CATGSDRGRNTQYF
DNA: TGTGCCACCGGATCCGACAGGGGGCGAAATACGCAGTATTTT
D: TRBD1
size: -
V: TRBV15
length: 14
J: TRBJ2-3

CDR3: CASSETFSTEAFF
DNA: TGTGCCAGCAGTGAAACGTTTAGCACTGAAGCTTTCTTT
D: -
size: few
V: TRBV2
length: 13
J: TRBJ1-1

CDR3: CAWSVSRGNTEAFF
DNA: TGTGCCTGGAGTGTAAGTCGGGGAAACACTGAAGCTTTCTTT
D: -
size: -
V: TRBV30
length: 14
J: TRBJ1-1

CDR3: CSATLLTEAFF
DNA: TGCAGTGCTACTTTGTTGACTGAAGCTTTCTTT
D: -
size: many
V: TRBV20-1
length: 11
J: TRBJ1-1

CDR3: CASSFDSGYTDTQYF
DNA: TGTGCCAGCAGCTTCGACTCTGGCTACACAGATACGCAGTATTTT
D: -
size: -
V: TRBV11-1
length: 15
J: TRBJ2-3

CDR3: CASSQDTGSYNYGYTF
DNA: TGCGCCAGCAGCCAAGATACAGGCAGTTATAACTATGGCTACACCTTC
D: -
size: -
V: TRBV4-1
length: 16
J: TRBJ1-2

CDR3: CASSSLGGIYGYTF
DNA: TGTGCCAGCAGTTCCTTGGGAGGGATCTATGGCTACACCTTC
D: -
size: once
V: TRBV28
length: 14
J: TRBJ1-2

CDR3: CASSQDIAGETQYF
DNA: TGTGCCAGCAGCCAAGATATAGCGGGAGAGACCCAGTACTTC
D: TRBD2
size: -
V: TRBV3-1/TRBV3-2
length: 14
J: TRBJ2-5

CDR3: CASSPYGQGASPLHF
DNA: TGTGCCAGCAGCCCCTACGGACAGGGGGCCTCACCCCTCCACTTT
D: TRBD1
size: -
V: TRBV14
length: 15
J: TRBJ1-6

CDR3: CASSLGAGDYGYTF
DNA: TGTGCCAGCTCACTGGGGGCAGGTGACTATGGCTACACCTTC
D: -
size: -
V: TRBV18
length: 14
J: TRBJ1-2

CDR3: CASSQASGFTGELFF
DNA: TGTGCCAGCAGCCAAGCCAGCGGGTTCACCGGGGAGCTGTTTTTT
D: -
size: once
V: TRBV3-1/TRBV3-2
length: 15
J: TRBJ2-2

CDR3: CASSLARGNTGELFF
DNA: TGTGCCAGCAGCTTAGCGCGAGGTAACACCGGGGAGCTGTTTTTT
D: -
size: -
V: TRBV7-6
length: 15
J: TRBJ2-2

CDR3: CASSEEGGEGYF
DNA: TGTGCCAGCAGTGAAGAAGGTGGAGAGGGGTACTTC
D: -
size: -
V: TRBV6-1
length: 12
J: TRBJ2-7

CDR3: CASSSTGGNTEAFF
DNA: TGTGCCAGCAGCTCAACAGGGGGGAACACTGAAGCTTTCTTT
D: TRBD1
size: few
V: TRBV7-8
length: 14
J: TRBJ1-1